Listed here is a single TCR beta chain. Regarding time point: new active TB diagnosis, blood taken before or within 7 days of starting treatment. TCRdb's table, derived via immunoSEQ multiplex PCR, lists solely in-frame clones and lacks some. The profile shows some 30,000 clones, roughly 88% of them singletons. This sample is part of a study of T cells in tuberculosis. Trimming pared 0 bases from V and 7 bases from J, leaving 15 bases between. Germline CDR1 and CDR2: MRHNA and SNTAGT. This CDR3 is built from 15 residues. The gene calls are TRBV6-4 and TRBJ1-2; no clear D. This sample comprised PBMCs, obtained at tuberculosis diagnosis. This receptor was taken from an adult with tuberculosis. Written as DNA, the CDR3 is TGTGCCAGCAGTGACTCGAGCGAGGCCACGGGTGGCTACACCTTC. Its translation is CASSDSSEATGGYTF.